This T cell receptor beta chain was sequenced in a study of T-cell memory formation after mild COVID-19. Study-wide points: Pre-infection memory showed some responding clones, and this suggested that cross-reactive memory joined. Day 15 to 85 contractors were CD4/CD8 balanced; later expanders leaned CD4+.

This clonotype has only a few counts. Its specificity is not known. With constant-segment primers, 5'RACE yielded cDNA libraries of TCR alpha and TCR beta that carried sample barcodes and UMIs. TCRdb itself ran the 5' RACE reads through MiXCR, one entry per CDR3 protein. In the table there are 450,000 or so distinct CDR3 sequences, nearly 25% of which are singletons. From germline, CDR1 is SGHDT and CDR2 YYEEEE. This CDR3 spans 15 amino acids. With 1 base removed from V and 4 bases from J, the gap between germline ends came to 14 bases. What was sequenced was PBMCs or a T cell subset sorted from them (not recorded which). J is TRBJ2-5 and V is TRBV5-6; a possible D gene is TRBD2 (7 bases). This TCR was recovered from an adult woman who had mild COVID-19 (a few samples of this study predate the infection). Cell type and time point are not known. As DNA, the CDR3 is TGTGCCAGCAGCTTGAAGGGGGGGGTCCCAGAGACCCAGTACTTC. It codes for CASSLKGGVPETQYF.